The clone carrying this T cell receptor beta chain was found once. The antigen is not known. Assay: immunoSEQ multiplex PCR; the TCRdb copy retains only in-frame clones and omits some. Seen here are approximately 80,000 clones, less than 96% observed once, and the top ten hold approximately 1.8%. Germline V CDR1 and CDR2: LNHNV, YYDKDF (reference sequence). V gave up 1 base and J gave up 10 bases; unmatched junction bases: 6. CDR3 length equals 15 residues. Time point denoted: recipient sample about 28 days before transplant, after cytoreduction. This entry is derived from a study of T cell clonotyping in hematopoietic cell transplantation. Study in general: Recipients' pretransplant samples followed cytoreduction.

General observations from the study: Without cell sorting, CD4 versus CD8 contributions remain unresolved. Graft donor and pretransplant recipient Inverse Simpson Index values predicted broader posttransplant TCR diversity.

The source material was peripheral blood mononuclear cells, sampled before stem cell transplant. The TCR originated in a woman in her 50s with acute myeloid leukemia. Some clones in this sample may be carry-over from other donors' samples. This chain connects TRBV15 to TRBJ1-6, with TRBD1 matching over 8 bases. The CDR3, as DNA: TGTGCCACCAGCAGAGCAGGACAGGGTAACTCACCCCTCCACTTT. Encoded protein: CATSRAGQGNSPLHF.